The source of this TCR beta chain is a study of T cells in Graves' hyperthyroidism and ophthalmopathy. Overall study: At initial diagnosis, before any treatment had begun, peripheral blood was obtained. Regarding the study as a whole: Also found in blood were most expanded thyroid clonotypes above 0.001.

This clonotype showed up just a few times. The antigen is unknown. Amplification of TCR beta CDR3 regions was performed using RNA transcripts as template. The primer set for the first-round RT-PCR of the TCR CDR3 was HTBI. TCRdb recomputed calls from the multiplex PCR reads with MiXCR, one row per CDR3 protein. The repertoire has roughly 840,000 distinct CDR3 sequences, around 38% of them found once; the top ten carry 7.5% to 9.5%. This sample holds PBMCs from about 9.3 ml fresh peripheral blood. The V end lost 1 base, the J end lost 3 bases, and 12 bases lay between the germline ends. Germline V gene data show CDR1 as SQVTM and CDR2 as ANQGSEA. This CDR3 is 14 amino acids long.

The sequence derives from a man between 18 and 35 years old with Graves' hyperthyroidism. The sample consisted of blood. V and J are TRBV29-1 and TRBJ1-2; D possibly corresponds to TRBD1 (6 bases). The CDR3, as DNA: TGCAGCGTTGAAGGGGCAGGGGATGACTATGGCTACACCTTC. It is translated as CSVEGAGDDYGYTF.